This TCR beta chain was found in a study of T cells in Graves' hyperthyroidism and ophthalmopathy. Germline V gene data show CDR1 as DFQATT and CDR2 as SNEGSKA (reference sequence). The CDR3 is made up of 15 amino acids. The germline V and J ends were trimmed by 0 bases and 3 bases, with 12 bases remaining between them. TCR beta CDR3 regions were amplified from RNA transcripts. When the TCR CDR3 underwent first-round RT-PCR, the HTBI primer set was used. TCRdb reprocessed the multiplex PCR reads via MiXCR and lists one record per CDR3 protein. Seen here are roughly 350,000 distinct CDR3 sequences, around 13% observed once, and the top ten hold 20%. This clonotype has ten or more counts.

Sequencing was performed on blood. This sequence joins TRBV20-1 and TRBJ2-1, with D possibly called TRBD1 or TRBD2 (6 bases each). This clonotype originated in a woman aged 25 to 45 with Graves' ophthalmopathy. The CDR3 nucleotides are TGCAGTGCTAGAGATGGCAGGGGAGGCTACAATGAGCAGTTCTTC. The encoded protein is CSARDGRGGYNEQFF.